This T cell receptor beta chain came from a study of T cells after yellow fever vaccination. Study details: Preparing low-cell-number fractions relied on SMART-Seq v4 Ultra Low Input.

Study observations and caveats: In FACS-sorted repertoires, abundant clonotypes from the bulk population could appear as contaminants. For sorted memory subsets on day 0, almost all vaccine-responding clonotypes were undetectable. Primary-vaccination clones mostly resurfaced post-booster (96% CD4, approximately 89% CD8).

TCRdb re-called the 5' RACE reads through MiXCR, storing one row per CDR3 protein. The repertoire holds approximately 27,000 distinct CDR3 sequences, approximately 5% seen once, with approximately 12% in the top ten. This clonotype occurred many times. Trimming cost V 1 base and J 4 bases; bases outside gene matches: 7. The CDR3 spans 16 residues. Germline loops: CDR1 LGHDT, CDR2 YNNKEL (reference sequence). The input for sequencing was PBMCs, either bulk or a sorted T-cell subset (CD4+, CD8+, memory, or dextramer-sorted; not recorded which), taken 15 days after the yellow fever booster vaccination. This chain connects TRBV3-1 to TRBJ2-3; 8 bases agree with TRBD2. This receptor was obtained from a man between 25 and 39 years old who received the YFV17D yellow fever vaccine. CDR3 in DNA: TGTGCCAGCAGCCAAGGAGGCGGGAGGACGGCAGATACGCAGTATTTT. Translating gives CASSQGGGRTADTQYF.